The 15 T cell receptor beta chains listed next were all sequenced from one sample in a study of cytomegalovirus exposure and HLA in healthy donors. A multiplex PCR was run with 60 Vbeta primers and 13 Jbeta primers. The method was immunoSEQ multiplex PCR; TCRdb's version includes in-frame clones alone and lacks a portion of them. The table shows 150,000 to 170,000 clones, with about four fifths occurring only once. The sequencing input was PBMCs. These receptors were collected from a man younger than 30 in good health and CMV-seronegative.

The chain links TRBV6-1 to TRBJ1-5, with a tentative D call TRBD1 (6 bases). Looked up from germline, CDR1 is MNHNS and CDR2 is SASEGT. The CDR3 length is 15 residues. Trimming removed 2 bases at V and 2 bases at J, with 10 bases between. CDR3 bases: TGTGCCAGCAGTGAATTTTCAGGGGGCAATCAGCCCCAGCATTTT. Encoded protein: CASSEFSGGNQPQHF.

The V call is TRBV4-2, the J call TRBJ1-2; 8 bases agree with TRBD1. The CDR3 runs to 16 residues. The ends lost 4 bases at V and 3 bases at J; junction bases unmatched: 10. Germline V CDR1 and CDR2: LGHNA, YNFKEQ. CDR3 sequence reads: CASSRDRGPAHYGYTF. In DNA form, the CDR3 reads TGTGCCAGCAGCCGAGACAGGGGACCGGCCCACTATGGCTACACCTTC.

This clone has only one observation. The chain couples TRBV4-2 to TRBJ2-7; no firm D call. CDR1 LGHNA and CDR2 YNFKEQ come from the germline V gene. The CDR3 length is 15 residues. V lost 0 bases to trimming and J lost 0 bases, with 9 bases between them. CDR3 coding DNA: TGTGCCAGCAGCCAAGAGCAGGATAGCTCCTACGAGCAGTACTTC. It encodes CASSQEQDSSYEQYF.

In nucleotides, the CDR3 is TGTGCCAGCAGCTTAAGGTTAGCTGAGACCCAGTACTTC. Translating gives CASSLRLAETQYF. The rearrangement links TRBV7-2 to TRBJ2-5; D not certain. Germline CDR1 reads SGHTA; CDR2 reads FQGNSA. Trimming pared 2 bases from V and 5 bases from J, leaving 9 bases between. CDR3 size: 13 residues.

This chain uses TRBV7-2 with TRBJ1-2; 10 bases align to TRBD1. The ends lost 5 bases at V and 7 bases at J; junction bases unmatched: 4. CDR1 and CDR2 (germline): SGHTA, FQGNSA. The CDR3 spans 13 residues. CDR3: CASSMTGGVGYTF. The CDR3 nucleotides read TGTGCCAGCAGCATGACAGGGGGCGTTGGCTACACCTTC.

J is TRBJ1-2 and V is TRBV5-1, with TRBD1 matching over 9 bases. With V trimmed by 4 bases and J by 6 bases, 7 bases remained unmatched. Germline CDR1 and CDR2: SGHRS and YFSETQ. This CDR3 region has 14 residues. The CDR3 DNA reads as TGCGCCAGCAGCGCGACGACAGGGGGAAATGGCTACACCTTC. Encoded protein: CASSATTGGNGYTF.

The V call is TRBV6-5, the J call TRBJ1-5, with TRBD1 matching over 8 bases. The CDR3 sequence is 13 residues long. With V trimmed by 6 bases and J by 6 bases, 4 bases remained unmatched. The V gene's germline CDR1 is MNHEY and CDR2 SVGAGI. CDR3 bases: TGTGCCAGCAGCACGGACAGGGTTCAGCCCCAGCATTTT. Translation: CASSTDRVQPQHF.

The chain carries TRBV12-2 and TRBJ1-2; the D call of TRBD1 is as the table states it, not checked on the DNA. TRBV12-2 corresponds to a pseudogene. The length of the CDR3 is 14 residues. The CDR3 nucleotides read TGTGCAAGTCGCCCTCAGGGCAGTAACTATGGCTACACCTTC. Its protein product is CASRPQGSNYGYTF.

The rearrangement joins TRBV7-8 to TRBJ2-5; D possibly corresponds to TRBD2 (6 bases). Germline CDR1 reads SGHVS; CDR2 reads FQNEAQ. The V end lost 10 bases, the J end lost 0 bases, and 12 bases lay between the germline ends. The length of the CDR3 is 13 residues. The CDR3 DNA follows: TGTGCCACCGGGGGACTGTACCAAGAGACCCAGTACTTC. This codes for CATGGLYQETQYF.

This clone was recorded a few times. The rearrangement links TRBV11-2 to TRBJ1-4, with D uncertain. This CDR3 region has 11 residues. V lost 4 bases and J lost 8, with 5 bases in between. Germline CDR1 SGHAT, CDR2 FQNNGV. Here the CDR3 DNA reads TGTGCCAGCAGCTCCGGGGAAAAACTGTTTTTT. This sequence encodes CASSSGEKLFF. The variable domain in full, with the rest retrieved from reference TRBV11-2 and TRBJ1-4, is EAGVAQSPRYKIIEKRQSVAFWCNPISGHATLYWYQQILGQGPKLLIQFQNNGVVDDSQLPKDRFSAERLKGVDSTLKIQPAKLEDSAVYLCASSSGEKLFFGSGTQLSVL.

This clone was seen only a few times. The chain combines TRBV27 with TRBJ2-7, with D perhaps matching TRBD1 (5 bases). CDR3 length: 14 amino acids. From germline, CDR1 is MNHEY and CDR2 SMNVEV (reference sequence). Trimming removed 5 bases at V and 5 bases at J, with 16 bases between. The CDR3, as DNA: TGTGCCAGCAGTCCCCAGGTTGGGGCCCACGAGCAGTACGTC. This codes for CASSPQVGAHEQYV.

This chain connects TRBV18 to TRBJ1-1; 8 bases map to TRBD1. V was pared by 5 bases and J by 7 bases, with 9 bases of the junction left unmatched. Germline V gives CDR1 KGHSH, CDR2 LQKENI. The CDR3 totals 14 residues. The CDR3 DNA follows: TGTGCCAGCTCAGATAACAGGGGGAAGGTTGAAGCTTTCTTT. Protein: CASSDNRGKVEAFF. The entire variable domain, with the rest obtained from reference TRBV18 and TRBJ1-1, is as follows: NAGVMQNPRHLVRRRGQEARLRCSPMKGHSHVYWYRQLPEEGLKFMVYLQKENIIDESGMPKERFSAEFPKEGPSILRIQQVVRGDSAAYFCASSDNRGKVEAFFGQGTRLTVV.

A few counts support this clone. This chain links TRBV9 with TRBJ2-2; the D gene is possibly TRBD1 (5 bases). This CDR3 region has 15 residues. The germline CDR1 and CDR2 sequences are SGDLS and YYNGEE. V was clipped by 0 bases and J by 4 bases, with 10 bases between them. In nucleotides, the CDR3 is TGTGCCAGCAGCGTAGGACAGCTGTTCACCGGGGAGCTGTTTTTT. Protein product: CASSVGQLFTGELFF.

The chain is built from TRBV7-8 and TRBJ1-3; 10 bases map to TRBD1. Germline lookup yields CDR1 SGHVS and CDR2 FQNEAQ. The CDR3 runs 19 residues. The ends lost 3 bases at V and 2 bases at J; junction bases unmatched: 13. DNA of the CDR3: TGTGCCAGCAGCTTTTATGGGACAGGGGAAGTGTATACTGGAAACACCATATATTTT. It encodes CASSFYGTGEVYTGNTIYF.

The CDR3 DNA reads as TGTGCCAGCTCACCATTTGAGGGACAGAACTTCATTAGAGGGACAGATACGCAGTATTTT. Protein sequence: CASSPFEGQNFIRGTDTQYF. The V call is TRBV18, the J call TRBJ2-3, with TRBD1 matching over 7 bases. V trimming: 2 bases; J trimming: 3 bases; junction bases outside the gene matches: 20. The V gene's germline CDR1 is KGHSH and CDR2 LQKENI. The CDR3 runs to 20 residues.